The clone carrying this T cell receptor (beta chain) was seen more than once but under ten times. The data originate from a study of identical twins. Losses at the gene ends were 3 bases for V and 2 bases for J; bases not matched to a gene: 12. The CDR3 is made up of 17 amino acids. CDR1 and CDR2 (germline): SGHKS, YYEKEE (reference sequence). Unique molecular identifiers were present on the cDNA, which also gained a universal primer site by template switching. TCRdb processed the 5' RACE reads anew with MiXCR; each CDR3 protein has one entry. The sample has hundreds of thousands of distinct CDR3 sequences; roughly 18% are singletons. These same records also appear under a second study, on T cells expressing NK-cell markers.

Sequencing was done on a sample of PBMCs. This TCR was sampled from a young woman in good health. This sequence joins TRBV5-5 and TRBJ2-3; 7 nucleotides match TRBD1. The CDR3 DNA sequence: TGTGCCAGCAGCTGGACAGGACTCGCCGGGGTCACAGATACGCAGTATTTT. Protein product: CASSWTGLAGVTDTQYF.